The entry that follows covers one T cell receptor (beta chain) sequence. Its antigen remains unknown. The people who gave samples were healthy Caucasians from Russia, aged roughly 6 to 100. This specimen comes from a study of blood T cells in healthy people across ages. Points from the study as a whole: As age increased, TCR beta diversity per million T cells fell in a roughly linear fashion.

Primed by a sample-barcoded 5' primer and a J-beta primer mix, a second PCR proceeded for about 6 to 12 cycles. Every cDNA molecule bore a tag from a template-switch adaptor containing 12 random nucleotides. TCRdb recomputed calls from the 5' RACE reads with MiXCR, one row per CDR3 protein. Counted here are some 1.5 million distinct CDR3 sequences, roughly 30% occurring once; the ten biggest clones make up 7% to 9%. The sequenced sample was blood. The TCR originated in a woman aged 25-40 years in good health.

The CDR3 loop reads CASQMILSTDTQYF. Here the CDR3 DNA reads TGCGCCAGCCAAATGATCCTTTCCACAGATACGCAGTATTTT. The J gene is TRBJ2-3, the V gene TRBV4-3; no firm D call. Trimming took 8 bases from V and 2 from J, leaving 14 bases between them. The CDR3 has 14 amino acids. Germline CDR1 LGHNA, CDR2 YSLEER.